This T cell receptor beta chain was recorded in a study of T-cell memory formation after mild COVID-19. Across the study: There were largely donor-specific TCR clusters.

Study-wide results and limits: Prior to infection, memory already included some responding clones, suggesting cross-reactive memory joined. Clones that got smaller from day 15 to 85 had even CD4/CD8, while clones growing later tipped toward CD4+.

TCRdb called the 5' RACE reads again in MiXCR, with one record for every CDR3 protein. Here the sample spans 550,000 to 700,000 distinct CDR3 sequences, roughly 18% being singletons. Details on this clonotype: Its antigen remains unidentified.

The sample was PBMCs or a T cell subset sorted from them (not recorded which). This receptor was obtained from an adult woman who had mild COVID-19 (a few samples of this study predate the infection). Cell type and time point are not known.

CDR3 sequence reads: CATSDFVGQPQHF. Here the CDR3 DNA reads TGTGCCACCAGTGATTTTGTTGGTCAGCCCCAGCATTTT. V and J are TRBV24-1 and TRBJ1-5; D gene ambiguous. Trimming left V 1 base short and J 6 bases short, with 6 bases between. The CDR3 is 13 amino acids. Per germline, CDR1 KGHDR and CDR2 SFDVKD.